Listed below are T cell receptor beta chains from one sample, sequenced in a study of blood T cell repertoires in COVID-19. The table came from immunoSEQ multiplex PCR; TCRdb's copy has only in-frame clones and leaves some out. The profile shows some 76,000 clones, around 80% of them singletons. Sequenced material: peripheral blood. These receptors were taken from a woman in her fifties or sixties with acute or convalescent COVID-19. CDR3s include the opening cysteine and the closing phenylalanine or tryptophan.

TRBJ1-5,TRBV19,CASSMRTWSNQPQHF
TRBJ1-6,TRBV30,CALLVQGSYNSPLHF
TRBJ2-3,TRBV7-9,CASSPAGTDTQYF
TRBJ1-2,TRBV7-9,CASSLADRETSGYTF
TRBJ1-3,TRBV10-3,CAISGRSPSGNTIYF
TRBJ1-5,TRBV12-3/TRBV12-4,CASGLQQQPQHF
TRBJ2-3,TRBV24-1,CATSEQGTDTQYF
TRBJ2-4,TRBV9,CASSVEGVWAKNIQYF
TRBJ2-3,TRBV15,CATSRILAGLTDTQYF
TRBJ1-2,TRBV6-2/TRBV6-3,CASSPQGRGDIYGYTF
TRBJ2-2,TRBV5-1,CASSLGTANTGELFF
TRBJ1-4,TRBV2,CASSERDTPTNEKLFF
TRBJ2-7,TRBV28,CASSWTGGDEQYF
TRBJ2-1,TRBV10-3,CAISETGGSAGEQFF
TRBJ2-3,TRBV20-1,CSASPGGFTDTQYF
TRBJ1-1,TRBV7-9,CASRRGLNTEAFF
TRBJ2-3,TRBV9,CASSSSGESQYF
TRBJ2-5,TRBV12-3/TRBV12-4,CASSFSGETQYF